This T cell receptor beta chain was obtained from a study of blood T cell repertoires in COVID-19. Study summary: Specimens from acute and convalescent COVID-19 originated in the United States, Italy and Spain. T cells, B-cell-depleted T cells, or PBMCs provided the cDNA or gDNA that served as material.

Germline V CDR1 and CDR2: SGHVS, FQNEAQ. Trimming removed 1 base at V and 5 bases at J, with 12 bases between. The CDR3 is 15 amino acids. Original data processing: Reference gene primer amplification in the assay estimated nucleated cell counts. The repertoire was sequenced with immunoSEQ multiplex PCR; TCRdb's copy has only in-frame clones and lacks some. The DNA was the basis for D and trimming; V, J and clone size are from that table. The table has 100,000 to 150,000 clones, about four fifths seen once. Sequenced material: peripheral blood. The TCR sequence derives from a woman younger than 45 who had recovered from COVID-19. The rearrangement uses TRBV7-8 and TRBJ2-1; a possible D gene is TRBD1 (5 bases). CDR3 sequence reads: CASSLVWLGDNEQFF. The CDR3 nucleotides read TGTGCCAGCAGCTTAGTGTGGCTAGGGGACAATGAGCAGTTCTTC.